This T cell receptor (beta chain) derives from a study of blood T cell repertoires in COVID-19. As handled by the study authors: Counts of nucleated cells, estimated from reference gene primer amplification, were obtained. Sequencing used immunoSEQ multiplex PCR; TCRdb keeps in-frame clones, though not all of them. That table supplies the V and J calls and clone size; D and trimming were determined from the DNA. The sample lists about 180,000 clones; 80% were seen once. The CDR3 contains 15 residues. V gave up 3 bases and J gave up 7 bases; unmatched junction bases: 8. Germline CDR1 reads KGHSH; CDR2 reads LQKENI.

Sequencing was performed on peripheral blood. This rearrangement joins TRBV18 to TRBJ2-7, with 11 positions matching TRBD2. This clonotype was sampled from a man in his 70s with active or convalescent COVID-19. This CDR3 is CASSPVTSGREEQYF. In nucleotides, the CDR3 is TGTGCCAGCTCACCGGTTACTAGCGGGAGAGAGGAGCAGTACTTC.